The rows below give T cell receptor beta chains drawn from one sample of a study of T-cell memory formation after mild COVID-19. Using its own MiXCR run on the 5' RACE reads, TCRdb lists one record per CDR3 protein. The data contain roughly 35,000 distinct CDR3 sequences, roughly 7.5% of them singletons. Sequenced material: PBMCs or a T cell subset sorted from them (not recorded which). Source of these receptors: a man between 18 and 29 years old who had mild COVID-19 (a few samples of this study predate the infection). Cell type and time point are not known. The CDR3 runs from the conserved cysteine through the conserved F or W. A D gene is named only where the DNA matches it firmly. Expanded clones are given a class, and other clones once, few, many or no size at all.

>TRBJ1-5|many|13|-|TRBV12-3/TRBV12-4
TGTGCCAGCAGCCCTAGCCCGGCCTCGCCCCAGCATTTT
CASSPSPASPQHF
>TRBJ1-2|many|14|TRBD1|TRBV29-1
TGCAGCGTTGGTTTTGGACAGGCAGCCTATGGCTACACCTTC
CSVGFGQAAYGYTF
>TRBJ2-1|many|13|-|TRBV7-3
TGTGCCAGCAGCGAGCAGGGTCCGGGTGAGCAGTTCTTC
CASSEQGPGEQFF
>TRBJ1-5|many|15|-|TRBV6-5
TGTGCCAGCAGTCGTACCTCCTCCAGCAATCAGCCCCAGCATTTT
CASSRTSSSNQPQHF
>TRBJ1-3|-|12|-|TRBV7-9
TGTGCCAGCAGCTTTGGAGGAAACACCATATATTTT
CASSFGGNTIYF
>TRBJ2-3|many|16|TRBD2|TRBV5-6
TGTGCCAGCAGCTTGGCGGTAGCGGGGGTGTCAGATACGCAGTATTTT
CASSLAVAGVSDTQYF
>TRBJ1-2|many|13|-|TRBV20-1
TGCAGTGCTAGATACAGGGTAGTCTATGGCTACACCTTC
CSARYRVVYGYTF
>TRBJ1-2|many|13|-|TRBV6-5
TGTGCCAGCAGACGTGACAGTAACTATGGCTACACCTTC
CASRRDSNYGYTF
>TRBJ1-2|many|13|-|TRBV18
TGTGCCAGCTCACCGTCCCCCGAGTATGGCTACACCTTC
CASSPSPEYGYTF
>TRBJ2-3|many|14|-|TRBV7-2
TGTGCCAGCAGCTTAGGCGGCCTCACAGATACGCAGTATTTT
CASSLGGLTDTQYF
>TRBJ2-7|-|16|TRBD2|TRBV7-6
TGTGCCAGCAGCTTCGAACTAGCGGGGGGGCCGTACGAGCAGTACTTC
CASSFELAGGPYEQYF
>TRBJ2-1|many|15|TRBD2|TRBV12-3/TRBV12-4
TGTGCCAGCAGTTCCAGCGGGGGCTCCTACAATGAGCAGTTCTTC
CASSSSGGSYNEQFF
>TRBJ2-3|many|16|-|TRBV2
TGTGCCAGCACCAAAAGGATTCAGTCCAGCACAGATACGCAGTATTTT
CASTKRIQSSTDTQYF
>TRBJ2-3|-|17|-|TRBV3-1
TGTGCCAGCAGTCCCCTCCCGGGACTGCTAAGCACAGATACGCAGTATTTT
CASSPLPGLLSTDTQYF
>TRBJ2-5|many|14|-|TRBV6-2/TRBV6-3
TGTGCCAGCAGTAACCACGGCGGGGAAGAGACCCAGTACTTC
CASSNHGGEETQYF
>TRBJ2-2|many|15|TRBD2|TRBV7-6
TGTGCCAGCAGCTTGCGGGGGGGCTTGTCCGGGGAGCTGTTTTTT
CASSLRGGLSGELFF
>TRBJ1-2|few|14|TRBD1|TRBV6-6
TGTGCCAGCAGTTACTCAAGAGACAGGGTCCTTTACACCTTC
CASSYSRDRVLYTF
>TRBJ1-2|few|14|TRBD1|TRBV6-6
TGTGCCAGCAGCCCGGACAGGGGATGGGATGGCTACACCTTC
CASSPDRGWDGYTF
>TRBJ1-4|many|14|TRBD1|TRBV5-1
TGCGCCAGCAGCCTGACAGGGGACGATGAAAAACTGTTTTTT
CASSLTGDDEKLFF
>TRBJ1-6|-|19|-|TRBV21-1
TGTGCCAGCAGCAAAGCGCGGCCGGGGGTAAGGTCCTATAATTCACCCCTCCACTTT
CASSKARPGVRSYNSPLHF
>TRBJ1-5|many|14|-|TRBV30
TGTGCCTGGAGGTCCACTTATAGCAATCAGCCCCAGCATTTT
CAWRSTYSNQPQHF
>TRBJ1-4|few|18|-|TRBV4-3
TGCGCCAGCAGCCAAGATGCGGCAGGAGCTTCAACTAATGAAAAACTGTTTTTT
CASSQDAAGASTNEKLFF
>TRBJ2-6|few|19|-|TRBV3-1
TGTGCCAGCAGCCCTCTTGCTTGGACAGATAAAACTGGGGCCAACGTCCTGACTTTC
CASSPLAWTDKTGANVLTF
>TRBJ2-1|many|14|-|TRBV27
TGTGCCAGCAGTTTCGCAGGGGTCTACAATGAGCAGTTCTTC
CASSFAGVYNEQFF